This is a list of T cell receptor beta chains from one sample in a study of shared T cell receptors in the human thymus. Sequenced by immunoSEQ multiplex PCR; TCRdb stores in-frame clones only, minus some. The sample lists roughly 700,000 clones; approximately 90% were seen once. Separately, the same data were catalogued under a study of human thymus T cells.

Sequenced sample: thymocytes. The receptors originated from a boy in the first two years of life with a congenital heart defect. Each CDR3 is given with its conserved first and last residue. The order of the fields is clone size, J gene, D gene, V gene, CDR3 protein, CDR3 DNA. D genes are given only for firm matches. Not every row has a clone size; where given, it reads once, few, many or a size class.

>NA|TRBJ2-7|TRBD2|TRBV4-1
CASSQGTSGRARSSYEQYF
TGCGCCAGCAGCCAAGGGACTAGCGGGAGGGCCAGGAGCTCCTACGAGCAGTACTTC
>NA|TRBJ2-7|NA|TRBV21-1
CASSKAPGGAYEQYF
TGTGCCAGCAGCAAAGCCCCCGGTGGGGCTTACGAGCAGTACTTC
>NA|TRBJ2-3|TRBD2|TRBV5-1
CASSFGGGGSTDTQYF
TGCGCCAGCAGCTTCGGCGGGGGGGGAAGCACAGATACGCAGTATTTT
>NA|TRBJ2-3|NA|TRBV4-1
CASSQEVRHSSTDTQYF
TGCGCCAGCAGCCAAGAGGTTCGCCACAGCAGCACAGATACGCAGTATTTT
>NA|TRBJ2-7|NA|TRBV7-9
CASSFSPPNYGTYEQYF
TGTGCCAGCAGCTTCAGCCCCCCCAACTACGGGACCTACGAGCAGTACTTC
>NA|TRBJ2-7|NA|TRBV7-6
CASRSRPRPHGSEQYF
TGTGCCAGCAGGTCCCGCCCCCGGCCGCATGGGAGCGAGCAGTACTTC
>NA|TRBJ2-7|TRBD2|TRBV10-1
CASSKLAGGPEQYF
TGCGCCAGCAGTAAACTAGCGGGAGGCCCCGAGCAGTACTTC
>NA|TRBJ2-6|TRBD1|TRBV28
CASSFGQGPLSGANVLTF
TGTGCCAGCAGTTTCGGACAGGGGCCCCTCTCTGGGGCCAACGTCCTGACTTTC
>NA|TRBJ2-1|TRBD2|TRBV5-4
CASSRRGEGRNEQFF
TGTGCCAGCAGCCGGCGGGGGGAGGGCCGGAATGAGCAGTTCTTC
>NA|TRBJ1-4|TRBD1|TRBV19
CASSRTGGTDEKLFF
TGTGCCAGTAGTAGGACAGGGGGCACAGATGAAAAACTGTTTTTT
>NA|TRBJ2-2|TRBD2|TRBV30
CAWSVRLNFSTETSGNTGELFF
TGTGCCTGGAGTGTACGACTAAATTTTTCGACCGAGACTAGCGGAAACACCGGGGAGCTGTTTTTT
>once|TRBJ1-2|TRBD1|TRBV4-3
CASSQVRDRGNRKYGYTF
TGCGCCAGCAGCCAAGTCCGGGACAGGGGGAACAGAAAGTATGGCTACACCTTC
>few|TRBJ2-1|TRBD2|TRBV2
CASRGLAGGIEGNEQFF
TGTGCCAGCAGGGGACTAGCGGGAGGAATTGAGGGCAATGAGCAGTTCTTC
>NA|TRBJ2-1|TRBD2|TRBV5-6
CASSQGTSGYNEQFF
TGTGCCAGCAGCCAAGGGACTAGCGGGTACAATGAGCAGTTCTTC
>NA|TRBJ2-2|NA|TRBV4-1
CASSQGPGGLGIGELFF
TGCGCCAGCAGTCAAGGTCCGGGGGGCTTGGGCATCGGGGAGCTGTTTTTT
>NA|TRBJ2-3|NA|TRBV5-4
CASSSLPGDTQYF
TGTGCCAGCAGCTCACTACCAGGGGATACGCAGTATTTT
>NA|TRBJ2-3|TRBD2|TRBV27
CASLRLSGLAGVGASGAQYF
TGTGCCAGTCTAAGGTTGTCCGGACTAGCGGGAGTTGGGGCCTCGGGGGCGCAGTATTTT
>NA|TRBJ2-2|TRBD1|TRBV14
CASSQPGQEGAGELFF
TGTGCCAGCAGCCAACCGGGACAGGAGGGCGCCGGGGAGCTGTTTTTT